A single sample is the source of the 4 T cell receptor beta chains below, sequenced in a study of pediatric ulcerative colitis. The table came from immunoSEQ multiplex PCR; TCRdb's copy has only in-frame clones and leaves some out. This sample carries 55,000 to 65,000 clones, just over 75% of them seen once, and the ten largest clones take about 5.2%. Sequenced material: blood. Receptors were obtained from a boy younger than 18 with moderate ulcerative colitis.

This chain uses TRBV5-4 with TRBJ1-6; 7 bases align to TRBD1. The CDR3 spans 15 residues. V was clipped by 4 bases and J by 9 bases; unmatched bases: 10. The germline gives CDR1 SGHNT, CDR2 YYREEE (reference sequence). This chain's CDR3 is CASSPSAGGGSPLHF. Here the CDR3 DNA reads TGTGCCAGCAGCCCCTCGGCAGGGGGAGGTTCACCCCTCCACTTT.

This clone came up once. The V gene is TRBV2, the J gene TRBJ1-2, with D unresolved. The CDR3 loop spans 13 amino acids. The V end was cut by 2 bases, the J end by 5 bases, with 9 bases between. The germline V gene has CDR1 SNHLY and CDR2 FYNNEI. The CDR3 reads CASSESGLYGYTF. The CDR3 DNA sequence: TGTGCCAGCAGTGAATCCGGTCTATATGGCTACACCTTC.

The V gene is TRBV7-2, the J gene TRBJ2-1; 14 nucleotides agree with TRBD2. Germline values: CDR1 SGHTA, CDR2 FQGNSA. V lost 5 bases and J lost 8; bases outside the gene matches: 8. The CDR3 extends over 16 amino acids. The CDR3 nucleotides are TGTGCCAGCAGCGGCGGGACTAGCGGGAGTTCTGATGAGCAGTTCTTC. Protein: CASSGGTSGSSDEQFF.

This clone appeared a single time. As DNA, the CDR3 is TGTGCCAGCAGTCAGGGATTCTATGGCTACACCTTC. Translating it yields CASSQGFYGYTF. This chain connects TRBV6-5 to TRBJ1-2, with TRBD1 as a possible D gene (5 bases). There are 12 residues in the CDR3. The germline V gene has CDR1 MNHEY and CDR2 SVGAGI. Trimming took 5 bases from V and 4 from J, leaving 8 bases between them.